This T cell receptor (beta chain) was sequenced for a study of identical twins. TCRdb ran MiXCR on the 5' RACE reads and lists one entry per CDR3 protein. The table shows some 730,000 distinct CDR3 sequences, with around a sixth occurring only once. This clonotype came up many times. Its antigen remains unidentified. J was trimmed by 8 bases and V by 5 bases; bases with no gene match: 9. The CDR3 is 13 amino acids. CDR1 and CDR2 (germline): DFQATT, SNEGSKA (reference sequence). Study-wide points: The analysis was cross-sectional rather than longitudinal within donors.

These same data were also listed under a study on T cells expressing NK-cell markers.

The TCR sequence derives from a woman under 30 in good health. The V gene is TRBV20-1, the J gene TRBJ2-1, with TRBD1 matching 7 bases. Specimen: PBMCs. The CDR3 DNA reads TGCAGTGCTCCAAGAACTGACAGGGATGAGCAGTTCTTC. Translation gives CSAPRTDRDEQFF.